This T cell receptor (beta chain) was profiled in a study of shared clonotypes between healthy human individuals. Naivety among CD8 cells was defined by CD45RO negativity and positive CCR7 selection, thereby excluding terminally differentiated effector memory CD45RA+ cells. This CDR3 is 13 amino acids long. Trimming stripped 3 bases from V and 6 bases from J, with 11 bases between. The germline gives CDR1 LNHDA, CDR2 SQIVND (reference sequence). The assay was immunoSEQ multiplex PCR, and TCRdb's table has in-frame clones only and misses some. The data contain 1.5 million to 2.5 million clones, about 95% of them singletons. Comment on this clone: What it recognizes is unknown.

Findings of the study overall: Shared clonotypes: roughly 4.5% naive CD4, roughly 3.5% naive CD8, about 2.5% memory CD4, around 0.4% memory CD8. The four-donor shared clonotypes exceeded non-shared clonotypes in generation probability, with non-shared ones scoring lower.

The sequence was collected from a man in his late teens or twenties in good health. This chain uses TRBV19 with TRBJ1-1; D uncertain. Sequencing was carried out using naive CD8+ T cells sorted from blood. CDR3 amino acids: CASSMAEGSEAFF. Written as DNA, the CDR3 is TGTGCCAGTAGTATGGCCGAGGGCTCTGAAGCTTTCTTT.